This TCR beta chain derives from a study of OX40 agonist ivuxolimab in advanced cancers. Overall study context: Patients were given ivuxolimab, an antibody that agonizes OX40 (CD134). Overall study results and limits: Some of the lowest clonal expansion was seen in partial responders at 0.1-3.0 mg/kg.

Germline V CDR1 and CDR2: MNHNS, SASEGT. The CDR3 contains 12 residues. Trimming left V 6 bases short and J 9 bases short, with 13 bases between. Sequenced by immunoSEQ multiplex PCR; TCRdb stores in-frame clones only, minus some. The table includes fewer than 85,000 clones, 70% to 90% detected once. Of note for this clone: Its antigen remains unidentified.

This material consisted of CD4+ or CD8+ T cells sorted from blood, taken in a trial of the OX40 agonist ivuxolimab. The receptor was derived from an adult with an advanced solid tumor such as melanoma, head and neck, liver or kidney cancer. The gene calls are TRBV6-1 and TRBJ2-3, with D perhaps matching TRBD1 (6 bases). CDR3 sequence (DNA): TGTGCCAGCAGGGCCGGACAGTCAACGCAGTATTTT. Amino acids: CASRAGQSTQYF.